Presented here are 13 T cell receptor beta chains from one specimen sequenced in a study of control samples from healthy donors and cancer patients. Data came from immunoSEQ multiplex PCR; TCRdb stores just in-frame clones and leaves some out. Of approximately 90,000 clones detected, about 89% appear once; the ten largest clones hold around a fifth. The sequencing input was blood. The source of these receptors is a man younger than 40 in good health.

The J gene is TRBJ2-7, the V gene TRBV13, with D uncertain. The length of the CDR3 is 12 residues. Per germline, CDR1 PRHDT and CDR2 FYEKMQ (reference sequence). V lost 2 bases to trimming and J lost 3 bases, with 5 bases between them. This chain's CDR3 is CASSLRGYEQYV. In DNA, the CDR3 is TGTGCCAGCAGCTTAAGAGGCTACGAGCAGTACGTC.

This clone was found once. The chain carries TRBV7-2 and TRBJ2-2; 7 nucleotides align to TRBD2. The CDR3 totals 15 residues. Germline values: CDR1 SGHTA, CDR2 FQGNSA. V trimming: 6 bases; J trimming: 6 bases; junction bases outside the gene matches: 10. The CDR3 protein is CASSLTGLPSGELFF. The CDR3 DNA follows: TGTGCCAGCAGTCTAACGGGACTACCCTCCGGGGAGCTGTTTTTT. Full variable domain (rest looked up from reference TRBV7-2 and TRBJ2-2): GAGVSQSPSNKVTEKGKDVELRCDPISGHTALYWYRQSLGQGLEFLIYFQGNSAPDKSGLPSDRFSAERTGGSVSTLTIQRTQQEDSAVYLCASSLTGLPSGELFFGEGSRLTVL.

The rearrangement joins TRBV19 to TRBJ1-2, with a tentative D call TRBD1 (5 bases). Germline CDR1 reads LNHDA; CDR2 reads SQIVND (reference sequence). The V end lost 7 bases, the J end lost 1 base, and 13 bases lay between the germline ends. The CDR3 spans 14 residues. CDR3 loop: CASKTGSRNYGYTF. CDR3 DNA sequence: TGTGCCAGTAAAACAGGATCCCGTAACTATGGCTACACCTTC.

V usage is TRBV27 and J usage is TRBJ2-3; the match to TRBD2 covers 16 bases. V trimming: 11 bases; J trimming: 1 base; junction bases outside the gene matches: 9. Germline V gene data show CDR1 as MNHEY and CDR2 as SMNVEV (reference sequence). The CDR3 covers 17 residues. CDR3 region: CARRGGLAGGRTDTQYF. The CDR3 nucleotides are TGTGCCCGCCGCGGGGGACTAGCGGGGGGGCGCACAGATACGCAGTATTTT.

CDR3 nucleotide sequence: TGTGCCAGCAGCTCGGAGCGAGGGTCCGGGTCCTACGAGCAGTACGTC. It specifies CASSSERGSGSYEQYV. This chain connects TRBV5-5 to TRBJ2-7; D may be TRBD2 (5 bases). CDR1 is SGHKS, CDR2 YYEKEE, per germline (reference sequence). V was shortened by 3 bases and J by 1 base, with 17 bases between the two germline ends. The CDR3 runs 16 residues.

The chain is built from TRBV6-4 and TRBJ1-3, with D maybe TRBD1 (5 bases). Germline V gene sequence: CDR1 MRHNA, CDR2 SNTAGT. CDR3 size: 14 residues. Trimming stripped 7 bases from V and 0 bases from J, with 10 bases between. Written as DNA, the CDR3 is TGTGCCAGCACAGGGACTCCCTCTGGAAACACCATATATTTT. As protein: CASTGTPSGNTIYF.

This chain connects TRBV4-1 to TRBJ2-7, with TRBD1 identical over 7 bases. The CDR3 has 15 residues. CDR1 and CDR2 (germline): MGHRA, YSYEKL. The junction had 5 bases not matched to a gene; V was cut back by 0 bases and J by 3 bases. CDR3 coding DNA: TGCGCCAGCAGCCAAGAGAGGGGGCGCGGCTACGAGCAGTACGTC. Translated: CASSQERGRGYEQYV.

The V call is TRBV7-2, the J call TRBJ2-1; TRBD2 matches 9 bases. The ends lost 2 bases at V and 3 bases at J; junction bases unmatched: 5. Germline values: CDR1 SGHTA, CDR2 FQGNSA. The CDR3 runs to 16 residues. CDR3 sequence (DNA): TGTGCCAGCAGCTTATTCGGCGGGGGGGTCTACAATGAGCAGTTCTTC. It is translated as CASSLFGGGVYNEQFF.

J is TRBJ2-5 and V is TRBV6-6; D may be TRBD1 (6 bases). The CDR3 totals 16 residues. Germline CDR1 reads MNHNY; CDR2 reads SVGAGI (reference sequence). V was shortened by 4 bases and J by 1 base, with 16 bases between the two germline ends. This CDR3 reads CASSSIRTGPQETQYF. The CDR3 nucleotides are TGTGCCAGCAGTTCCATCCGAACAGGGCCCCAAGAGACCCAGTACTTC.

The V call is TRBV5-6, the J call TRBJ2-7; D not certain. Trimming cost V 0 bases and J 2 bases, with 9 bases left between them. Germline V gene sequence: CDR1 SGHDT, CDR2 YYEEEE. This CDR3 region has 14 residues. CDR3 protein: CASSLDYLAYEQYF. The CDR3 DNA is TGTGCCAGCAGCTTGGACTACCTAGCCTACGAGCAGTACTTC.

The chain has TRBV5-6 and TRBJ2-2; tentatively, D is TRBD1 (7 bases). Looked up from germline, CDR1 is SGHDT and CDR2 is YYEEEE. With 4 bases removed from V and 7 bases from J, the gap between germline ends came to 29 bases. The CDR3 covers 19 residues. CDR3 bases: TGTGCCAGCAGCCCTATCGCTCCCAGGGGACTCAGGGGGGACGGGGAGCTGTTTTTT. This translates into CASSPIAPRGLRGDGELFF.

The chain joins TRBV6-4 to TRBJ1-1; D is unresolved. The CDR3 covers 13 residues. V gave up 4 bases and J gave up 1 base, with 7 bases separating them. In germline, CDR1 is MRHNA, CDR2 SNTAGT. The CDR3 protein is CASSASSNTEAFF. CDR3 sequence (DNA): TGTGCCAGCAGTGCATCCTCGAACACTGAAGCTTTCTTT.

CDR3 nucleotide sequence: TGTGCCAGCACCACTATCCAAGGGGGGAACACTGAAGCTTTCTTT. The encoded protein is CASTTIQGGNTEAFF. The genes are TRBV9 and TRBJ1-1, with a possible D match to TRBD1 (6 bases). This CDR3 has 15 residues. Trimming took off 6 bases at V and 1 base at J, with 16 bases between the two ends. Germline CDR1 and CDR2: SGDLS and YYNGEE.